This TCR beta chain was recovered during a study of shared clonotypes between healthy human individuals. Findings and caveats of the study: Non-shared clonotypes had lower generation probabilities than those shared by all four donors.

Notes on this clone: Antigen unknown.

Per the germline V gene, CDR1 is GTSNPN and CDR2 is SVGIG (reference sequence). The CDR3 covers 14 residues. Trimming left V 0 bases short and J 3 bases short, with 10 bases between. Investigators spread the genomic DNA of each subset evenly over several immunoSEQ plates. TCRdb keeps only in-frame clones here, not all; method: immunoSEQ multiplex PCR. The sample shows about 2 million clones, 95% of them seen only once. The specimen sequenced was naive CD4+ T cells sorted from blood. The subset: CD45RA+ positively selected. The J gene is TRBJ2-3, the V gene TRBV30; D ambiguous. This sequence was found in a man younger than 35 in good health. The CDR3 nucleotides are TGTGCCTGGAGTGTACGGAGCGCAACAGATACGCAGTATTTT. Translation: CAWSVRSATDTQYF.